This TCR beta chain was profiled in a study of neurological immune-mediated disorders. Unsorted libraries were prepared from 2 million PBMCs held at -80 C. V lost 1 base to trimming and J lost 1 base; unmatched junction nucleotides: 19. The germline V gene has CDR1 SGHRS and CDR2 YFSETQ. The CDR3 contains 21 residues. Many counts were recorded for this clonotype. The cDNA was synthesized by 5'RACE incorporating 10-nucleotide random UMIs. Every sequencing run produced over 170 million TCR-beta sequences, and the sequences from any one run covered 15-18 subjects. TCRdb reanalysed the 5' RACE reads using MiXCR and keeps one entry per CDR3 protein. This table holds tens of thousands of distinct CDR3 sequences, roughly 3.3% found once.

The sample consisted of PBMCs. This receptor was taken from a woman aged 45 to 65 with multiple sclerosis. This chain links TRBV5-1 with TRBJ2-7; 11 positions agree with TRBD2. The DNA for the CDR3 is TGCGCCAGCAGCTTGATTCCGGCCCAACTAGCGGGGGTTACAAGTTCCTACGAGCAGTACTTC. Translating gives CASSLIPAQLAGVTSSYEQYF.